The clone carrying this TCR beta chain was recorded only once. This specimen comes from a study of CD8 T cells in ankylosing spondylitis. V lost 0 bases and J 9 bases, leaving 14 bases between the germline ends. The length of the CDR3 is 14 residues. Germline-derived CDR1 and CDR2 are MGHRA and YSYEKL. TCRdb reprocessed the 5' RACE reads via MiXCR and lists one record per CDR3 protein. The sample consists of about 280,000 distinct CDR3 sequences, 15% to 25% of them appearing once. The material sequenced was blood, either unsorted or a sorted T cell fraction (not recorded which). The rearrangement joins TRBV4-1 to TRBJ2-5; weak D call: TRBD2 (6 bases). This TCR was recovered from a male donor with ankylosing spondylitis or in good health (not recorded which). CDR3 sequence reads: CASSQDLPWEAQYF. DNA for the CDR3: TGCGCCAGCAGCCAAGATTTACCATGGGAGGCCCAGTACTTC.